The subject of this entry is one T cell receptor beta chain. This sample stems from a study of T-cell memory formation after mild COVID-19. About the study: Largely donor-specific sequence clusters came from a couple of donors.

TCRdb recomputed calls from the 5' RACE reads with MiXCR, one row per CDR3 protein. Among 300,000 to 400,000 distinct CDR3 sequences listed, around 28% were seen once. Germline loops: CDR1 SGHDN, CDR2 FVKESK. J lost 4 bases, V lost 2 bases, and 3 bases had no gene match. CDR3 size: 16 residues. J is TRBJ2-1 and V is TRBV14; TRBD2 matches 12 bases. What was sequenced was PBMCs or a T cell subset sorted from them (not recorded which). The TCR was taken from an adult woman who had mild COVID-19 (a few samples of this study predate the infection). Cell type and time point are not known. CDR3 sequence reads: CASSQRLAGVYNEQFF. The CDR3 DNA is TGTGCCAGCAGCCAACGACTAGCGGGGGTATACAATGAGCAGTTCTTC. Full variable domain (remainder filled in from reference TRBV14 and TRBJ2-1): EAGVTQFPSHSVIEKGQTVTLRCDPISGHDNLYWYRRVMGKEIKFLLHFVKESKQDESGMPNNRFLAERTGGTYSTLKVQPAELEDSGVYFCASSQRLAGVYNEQFFGPGTRLTVL.